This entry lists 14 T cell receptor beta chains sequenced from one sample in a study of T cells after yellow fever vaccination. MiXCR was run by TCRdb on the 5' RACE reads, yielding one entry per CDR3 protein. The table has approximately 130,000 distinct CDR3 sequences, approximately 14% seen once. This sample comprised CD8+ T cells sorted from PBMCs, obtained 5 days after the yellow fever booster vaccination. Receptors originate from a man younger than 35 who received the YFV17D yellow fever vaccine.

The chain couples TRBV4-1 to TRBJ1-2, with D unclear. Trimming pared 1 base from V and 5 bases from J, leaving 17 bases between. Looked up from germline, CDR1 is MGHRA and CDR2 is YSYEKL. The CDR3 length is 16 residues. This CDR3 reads CASSQVSLTRNYGYTF. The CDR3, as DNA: TGCGCCAGCAGCCAAGTGTCGTTGACACGTAATTATGGCTACACCTTC.

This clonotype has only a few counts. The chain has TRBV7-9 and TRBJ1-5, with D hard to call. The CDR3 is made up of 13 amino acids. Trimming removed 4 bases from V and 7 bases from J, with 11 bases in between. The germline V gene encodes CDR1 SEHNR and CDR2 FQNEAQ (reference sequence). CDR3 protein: CASSSPLRQPQHF. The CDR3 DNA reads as TGTGCCAGCAGCTCGCCACTGCGGCAGCCCCAGCATTTT.

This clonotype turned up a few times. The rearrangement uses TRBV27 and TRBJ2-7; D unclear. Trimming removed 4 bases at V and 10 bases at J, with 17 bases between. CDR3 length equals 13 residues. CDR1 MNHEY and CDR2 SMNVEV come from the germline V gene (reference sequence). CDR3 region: CASSSAPAIRQYF. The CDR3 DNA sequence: TGTGCCAGCAGTTCCGCCCCCGCGATCCGTCAGTACTTC.

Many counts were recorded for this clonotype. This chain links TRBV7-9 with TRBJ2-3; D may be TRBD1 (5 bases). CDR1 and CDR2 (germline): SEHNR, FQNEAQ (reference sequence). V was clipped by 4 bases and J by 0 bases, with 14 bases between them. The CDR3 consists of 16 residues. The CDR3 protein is CASSSHRQTSTDTQYF. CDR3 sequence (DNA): TGTGCCAGCAGCTCACATCGACAGACTAGCACAGATACGCAGTATTTT.

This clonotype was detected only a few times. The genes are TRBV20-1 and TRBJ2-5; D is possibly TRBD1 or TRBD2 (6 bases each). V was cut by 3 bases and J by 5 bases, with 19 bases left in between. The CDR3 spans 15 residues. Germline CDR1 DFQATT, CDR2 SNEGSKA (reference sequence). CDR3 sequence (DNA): TGCAGTGCTAGGGAATCACGGGGGCAGTGGGAGACCCAGTACTTC. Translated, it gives CSARESRGQWETQYF.

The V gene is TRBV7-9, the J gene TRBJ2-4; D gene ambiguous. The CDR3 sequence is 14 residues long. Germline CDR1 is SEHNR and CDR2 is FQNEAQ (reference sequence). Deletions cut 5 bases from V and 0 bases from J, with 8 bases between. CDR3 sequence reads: CASSATLAKNIQYF. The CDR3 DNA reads TGTGCCAGCAGCGCCACATTAGCCAAAAACATTCAGTACTTC.

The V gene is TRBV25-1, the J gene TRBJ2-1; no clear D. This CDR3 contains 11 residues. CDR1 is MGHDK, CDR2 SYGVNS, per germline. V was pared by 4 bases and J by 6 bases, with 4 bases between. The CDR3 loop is CASSVSNEQFF. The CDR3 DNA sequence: TGTGCCAGCAGTGTTAGCAATGAGCAGTTCTTC.

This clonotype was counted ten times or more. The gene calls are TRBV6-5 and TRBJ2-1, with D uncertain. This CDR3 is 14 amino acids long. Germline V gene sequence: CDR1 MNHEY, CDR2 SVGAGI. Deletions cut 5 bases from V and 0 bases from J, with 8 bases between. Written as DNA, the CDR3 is TGTGCCAGCAGTACGTTAGGCTCCTACAATGAGCAGTTCTTC. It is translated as CASSTLGSYNEQFF.

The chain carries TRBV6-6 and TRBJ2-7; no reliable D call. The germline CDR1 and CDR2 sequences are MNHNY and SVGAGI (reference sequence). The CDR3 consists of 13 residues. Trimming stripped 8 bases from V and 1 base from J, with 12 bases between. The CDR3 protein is CASLTQESYEQYF. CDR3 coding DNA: TGTGCCAGCCTAACGCAGGAATCCTACGAGCAGTACTTC.

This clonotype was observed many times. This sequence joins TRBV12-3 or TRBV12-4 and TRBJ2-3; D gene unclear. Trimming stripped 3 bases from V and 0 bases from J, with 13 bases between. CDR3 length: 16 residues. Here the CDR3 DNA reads TGTGCCAGCAGTTTCGCGGTGATGATTAGCACAGATACGCAGTATTTT. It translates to CASSFAVMISTDTQYF.

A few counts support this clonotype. The CDR3: CASSPSRGPSYEQYV. CDR3 bases: TGTGCCAGCAGTCCGTCCAGGGGGCCTTCCTACGAGCAGTACGTC. The chain links TRBV28 to TRBJ2-7; 8 nucleotides agree with TRBD1. There are 15 residues in the CDR3. Looked up from germline, CDR1 is MDHEN and CDR2 is SYDVKM. V gave up 5 bases and J gave up 1 base; unmatched junction bases: 7.

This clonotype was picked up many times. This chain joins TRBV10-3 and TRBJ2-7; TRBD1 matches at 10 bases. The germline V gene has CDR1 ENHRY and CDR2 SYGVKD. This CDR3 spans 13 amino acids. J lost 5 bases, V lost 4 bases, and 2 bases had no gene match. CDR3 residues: CAISGGTGDEQYF. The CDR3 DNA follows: TGTGCCATCAGTGGAGGGACAGGGGACGAGCAGTACTTC.

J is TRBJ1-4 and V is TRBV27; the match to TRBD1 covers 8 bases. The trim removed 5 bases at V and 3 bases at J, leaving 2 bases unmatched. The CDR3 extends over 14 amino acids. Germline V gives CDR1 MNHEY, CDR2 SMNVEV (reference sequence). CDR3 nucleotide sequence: TGTGCCAGCAGTGAACAGGGGGCTAATGAAAAACTGTTTTTT. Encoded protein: CASSEQGANEKLFF.

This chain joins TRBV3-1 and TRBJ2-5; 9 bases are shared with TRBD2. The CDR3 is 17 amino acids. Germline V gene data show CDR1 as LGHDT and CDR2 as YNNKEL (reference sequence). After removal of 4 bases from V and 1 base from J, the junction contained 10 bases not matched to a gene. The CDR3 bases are TGTGCCAGCAGCCTTGGGACAGCGGGGGGTCTCCAAGAGACCCAGTACTTC. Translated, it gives CASSLGTAGGLQETQYF.